Listed below are T cell receptor beta chains from one sample, sequenced in a study of T cells in Graves' hyperthyroidism and ophthalmopathy. TCRdb recomputed calls from the multiplex PCR reads with MiXCR, one row per CDR3 protein. The table records 300,000 to 450,000 distinct CDR3 sequences, around 18% of them present only once. Sequencing was done on a sample of blood. The receptors shown here come from a man between 18 and 29 years old with Graves' ophthalmopathy. Both conserved end residues are part of each CDR3. D genes are given only for firm matches. Some rows have no size entry. The others give once, few or many, or a class for an expanded clone.

>-|TRBV6-1|TRBJ2-5|-
TGTGCCAGCAGGGACGCCCGGGACGGACAAGAGACCCAGTACTTC
CASRDARDGQETQYF
>TRBD1|TRBV11-2|TRBJ2-1|many
TGTGCCAGCAGCCGAGGCGGACAGGGCTGGTACAATGAGCAGTTCTTC
CASSRGGQGWYNEQFF
>-|TRBV6-1|TRBJ2-3|many
TGTGCCAGCAGTGAACAGGGTGTCACAGATACGCAGTATTTT
CASSEQGVTDTQYF
>-|TRBV28|TRBJ2-6|-
TGTGCCAGCAGTCCAGATACGGGAGGGGCCAACGTCCTGACTTTC
CASSPDTGGANVLTF
>-|TRBV3-1|TRBJ1-5|-
TGTGCCAGCGGCCAATCGGCAAAGGTCCTCAATCAGCCCCAGCATTTT
CASGQSAKVLNQPQHF
>TRBD2|TRBV5-1|TRBJ2-5|-
TGCGCCAGCAGCTCCGGGGGGGCCCGGGAGACCCAGTACTTC
CASSSGGARETQYF
>TRBD1|TRBV28|TRBJ1-2|few
TGTGCCAGCAGGGTAGACAGGGGCATCCGCTACCTCTATGGCTACACCTTC
CASRVDRGIRYLYGYTF
>-|TRBV6-1|TRBJ2-1|few
TGTGCCAGCAGTTCTAGCGAGGCATACAATGAGCAGTTCTTC
CASSSSEAYNEQFF
>TRBD1|TRBV27|TRBJ1-2|-
TGTGCCAGCAGTTCGCTAGACAGGGGGCAAGGCTACACCTTC
CASSSLDRGQGYTF
>-|TRBV2|TRBJ1-1|many
TGTGCCAGCAGCCCCCCCAGCGGGGGAGGGAACACTGAAGCTTTCTTT
CASSPPSGGGNTEAFF